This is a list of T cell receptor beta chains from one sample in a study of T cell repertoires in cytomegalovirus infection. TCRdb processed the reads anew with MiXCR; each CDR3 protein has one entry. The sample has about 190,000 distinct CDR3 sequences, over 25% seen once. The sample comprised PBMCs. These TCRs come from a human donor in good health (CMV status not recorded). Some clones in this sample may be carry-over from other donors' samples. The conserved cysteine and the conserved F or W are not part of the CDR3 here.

CDR3: ASSTVVGGSYEQY; J: TRBJ2-7; V: TRBV19
CDR3: ASRVQETQY; J: TRBJ2-5; V: TRBV7-4
CDR3: ASSPDRGAYNEQF; J: TRBJ2-1; V: TRBV27
CDR3: ASSLAAGSYNSPLH; J: TRBJ1-6; V: TRBV7-2
CDR3: ASSLVQGQQY; J: TRBJ2-7; V: TRBV11-3
CDR3: ASSSARQGDYGYT; J: TRBJ1-2; V: TRBV5-1
CDR3: ASSEISYSNQPQH; J: TRBJ1-5; V: TRBV6-1
CDR3: ASSYLMKGAGELF; J: TRBJ2-2; V: TRBV6-2/TRBV6-3
CDR3: ASSDGTETTYNEQF; J: TRBJ2-1; V: TRBV2
CDR3: ASSLVGGGSTEAF; J: TRBJ1-1; V: TRBV11-2
CDR3: ASSISQGADTQY; J: TRBJ2-3; V: TRBV19
CDR3: ASSLSDSGANVLT; J: TRBJ2-6; V: TRBV5-1
CDR3: SARESGGAYEQY; J: TRBJ2-7; V: TRBV20-1
CDR3: ASSLEGQANSPLH; J: TRBJ1-6; V: TRBV7-2
CDR3: ASSLASTGGGGEQF; J: TRBJ2-1; V: TRBV7-2
CDR3: ASRLPSGGNTGELF; J: TRBJ2-2; V: TRBV7-2
CDR3: ASSFAGPNTEAF; J: TRBJ1-1; V: TRBV5-4
CDR3: AIRSGRHTEAF; J: TRBJ1-1; V: TRBV10-3
CDR3: SAISGRRDEQY; J: TRBJ2-7; V: TRBV20-1
CDR3: ASSFSGMSADTQY; J: TRBJ2-3; V: TRBV12-3/TRBV12-4
CDR3: ASTDRANTEAF; J: TRBJ1-1; V: TRBV6-2/TRBV6-3
CDR3: ASSRGPHSPLH; J: TRBJ1-6; V: TRBV6-2/TRBV6-3
CDR3: ASSLKTGSTEAF; J: TRBJ1-1; V: TRBV7-2
CDR3: ASSPPLLNRYYEQY; J: TRBJ2-7; V: TRBV12-3/TRBV12-4
CDR3: ASSTSGTGVEETQY; J: TRBJ2-5; V: TRBV7-2
CDR3: SARGGRVEAI; J: TRBJ1-1; V: TRBV20-1